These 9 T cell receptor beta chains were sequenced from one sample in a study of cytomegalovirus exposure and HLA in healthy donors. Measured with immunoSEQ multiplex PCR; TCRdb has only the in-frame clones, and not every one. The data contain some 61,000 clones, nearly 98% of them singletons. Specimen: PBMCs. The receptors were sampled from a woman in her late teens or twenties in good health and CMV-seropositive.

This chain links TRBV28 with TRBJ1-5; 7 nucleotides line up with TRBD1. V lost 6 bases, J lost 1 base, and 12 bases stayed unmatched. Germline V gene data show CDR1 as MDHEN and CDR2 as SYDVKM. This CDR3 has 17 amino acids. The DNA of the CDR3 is TGTGCCAGCAGCCAGCCCGGCCACAGGGGAAGCAATCAGCCCCAGCATTTT. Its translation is CASSQPGHRGSNQPQHF.

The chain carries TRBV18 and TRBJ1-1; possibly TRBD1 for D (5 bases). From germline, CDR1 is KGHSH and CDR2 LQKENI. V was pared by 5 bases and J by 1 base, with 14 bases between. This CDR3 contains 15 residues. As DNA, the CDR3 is TGTGCCAGCTCAACAAACACCGGGGGGAACACTGAAGCTTTCTTT. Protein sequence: CASSTNTGGNTEAFF.

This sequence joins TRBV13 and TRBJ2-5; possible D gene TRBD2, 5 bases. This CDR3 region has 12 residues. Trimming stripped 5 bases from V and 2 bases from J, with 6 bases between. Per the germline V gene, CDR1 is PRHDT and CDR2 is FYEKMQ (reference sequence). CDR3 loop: CASSRLQETQYF. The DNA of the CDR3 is TGTGCCAGCAGCCGACTACAAGAGACCCAGTACTTC.

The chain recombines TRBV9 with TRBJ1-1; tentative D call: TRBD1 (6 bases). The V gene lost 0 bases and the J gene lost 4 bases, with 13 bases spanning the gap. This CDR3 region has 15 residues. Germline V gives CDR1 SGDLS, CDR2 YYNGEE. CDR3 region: CASSVGPGVITEAFF. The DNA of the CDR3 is TGTGCCAGCAGCGTAGGTCCAGGGGTGATCACTGAAGCTTTCTTT. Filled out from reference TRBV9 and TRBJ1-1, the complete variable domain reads DSGVTQTPKHLITATGQRVTLRCSPRSGDLSVYWYQQSLDQGLQFLIQYYNGEERAKGNILERFSAQQFPDLHSELNLSSLELGDSALYFCASSVGPGVITEAFFGQGTRLTVV.

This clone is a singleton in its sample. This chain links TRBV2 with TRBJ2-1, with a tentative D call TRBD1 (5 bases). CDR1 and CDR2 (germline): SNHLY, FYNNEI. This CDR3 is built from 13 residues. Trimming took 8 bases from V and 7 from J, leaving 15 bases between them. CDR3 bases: TGTGCCAGCTGCTGGGCAGGGTGGAATGAGCAGTTCTTC. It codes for CASCWAGWNEQFF.

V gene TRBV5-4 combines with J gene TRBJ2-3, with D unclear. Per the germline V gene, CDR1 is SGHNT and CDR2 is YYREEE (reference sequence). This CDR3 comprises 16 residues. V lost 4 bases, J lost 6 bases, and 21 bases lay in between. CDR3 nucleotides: TGTGCCAGCAGCCCGGGTGGTAATCGGCGGTTGGATACGCAGTATTTT. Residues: CASSPGGNRRLDTQYF.

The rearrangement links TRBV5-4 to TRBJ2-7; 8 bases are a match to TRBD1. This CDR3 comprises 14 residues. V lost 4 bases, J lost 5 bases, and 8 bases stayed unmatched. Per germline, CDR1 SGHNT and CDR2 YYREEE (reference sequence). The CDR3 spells CASSRGQGRDEQYF. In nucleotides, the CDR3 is TGTGCCAGCAGCCGAGGACAGGGAAGGGACGAGCAGTACTTC.

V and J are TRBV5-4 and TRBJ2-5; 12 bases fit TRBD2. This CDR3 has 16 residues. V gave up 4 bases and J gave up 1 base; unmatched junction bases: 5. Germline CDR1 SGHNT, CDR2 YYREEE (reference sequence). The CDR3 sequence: CASSTGLAGLQETQYF. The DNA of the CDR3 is TGTGCCAGCAGCACCGGACTAGCGGGACTCCAAGAGACCCAGTACTTC.

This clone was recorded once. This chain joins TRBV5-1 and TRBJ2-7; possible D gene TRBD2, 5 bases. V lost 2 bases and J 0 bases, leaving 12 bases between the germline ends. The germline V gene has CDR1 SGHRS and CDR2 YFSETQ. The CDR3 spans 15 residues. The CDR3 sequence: CASSFGLHNSYEQYF. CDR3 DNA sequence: TGCGCCAGCAGCTTCGGACTTCATAACTCCTACGAGCAGTACTTC.